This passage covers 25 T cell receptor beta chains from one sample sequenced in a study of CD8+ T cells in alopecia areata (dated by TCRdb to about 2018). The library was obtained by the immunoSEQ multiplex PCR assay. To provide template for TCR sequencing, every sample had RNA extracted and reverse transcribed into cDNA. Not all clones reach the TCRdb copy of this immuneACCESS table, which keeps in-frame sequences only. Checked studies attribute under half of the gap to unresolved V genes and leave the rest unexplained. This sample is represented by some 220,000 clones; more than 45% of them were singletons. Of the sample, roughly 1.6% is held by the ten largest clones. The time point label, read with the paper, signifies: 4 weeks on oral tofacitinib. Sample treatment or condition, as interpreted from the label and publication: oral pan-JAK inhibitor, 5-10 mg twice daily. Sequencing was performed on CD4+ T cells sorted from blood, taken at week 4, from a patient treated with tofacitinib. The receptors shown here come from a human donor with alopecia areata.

The CDR3 DNA sequence: TGTGCCAGCAGCCGGAGCGGGGGGCCCACCGGGGAGCTGTTTTTT. Translating it yields CASSRSGGPTGELFF. The V and J genes are TRBV11-2 and TRBJ2-2; the match to TRBD2 covers 9 bases. Germline assignment: CDR1 SGHAT and CDR2 FQNNGV. Germline trimming cut 5 bases from V and 4 bases from J; bases unmatched to any gene: 5. CDR3 length equals 15 residues.

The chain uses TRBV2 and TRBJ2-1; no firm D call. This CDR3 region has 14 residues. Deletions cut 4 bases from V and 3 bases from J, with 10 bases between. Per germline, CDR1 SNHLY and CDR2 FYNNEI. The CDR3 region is CASSVSGIYNEQFF. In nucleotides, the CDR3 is TGTGCCAGCAGTGTTAGTGGGATCTACAATGAGCAGTTCTTC.

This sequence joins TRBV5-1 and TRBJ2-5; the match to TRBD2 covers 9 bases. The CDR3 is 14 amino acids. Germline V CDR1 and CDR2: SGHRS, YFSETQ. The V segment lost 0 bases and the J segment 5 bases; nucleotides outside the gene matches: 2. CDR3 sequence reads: CASSLASGAETQYF. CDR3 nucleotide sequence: TGCGCCAGCAGCTTGGCTAGCGGGGCCGAGACCCAGTACTTC.

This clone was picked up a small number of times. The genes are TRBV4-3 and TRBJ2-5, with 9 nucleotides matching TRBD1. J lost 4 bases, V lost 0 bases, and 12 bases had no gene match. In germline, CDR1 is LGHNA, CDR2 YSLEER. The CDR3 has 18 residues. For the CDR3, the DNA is TGCGCCAGCAGCCAAGATAGGGTGGACAGGGGTTTTCCAGAGACCCAGTACTTC. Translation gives CASSQDRVDRGFPETQYF.

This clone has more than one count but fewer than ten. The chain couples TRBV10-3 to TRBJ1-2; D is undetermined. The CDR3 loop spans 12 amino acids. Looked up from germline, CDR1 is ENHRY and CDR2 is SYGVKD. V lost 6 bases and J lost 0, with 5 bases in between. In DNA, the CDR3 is TGTGCCATCAGGCCCTCTAACTATGGCTACACCTTC. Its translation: CAIRPSNYGYTF.

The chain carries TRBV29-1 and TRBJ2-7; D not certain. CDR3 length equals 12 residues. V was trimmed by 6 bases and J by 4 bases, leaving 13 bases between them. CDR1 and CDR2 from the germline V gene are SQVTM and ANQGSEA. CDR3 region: CSVRTVRYEQYF. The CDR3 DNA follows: TGCAGCGTCAGGACGGTGCGGTACGAGCAGTACTTC.

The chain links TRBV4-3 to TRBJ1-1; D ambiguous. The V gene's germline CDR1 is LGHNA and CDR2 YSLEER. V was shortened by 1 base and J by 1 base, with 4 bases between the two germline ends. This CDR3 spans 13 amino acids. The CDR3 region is CASSQGRNTEAFF. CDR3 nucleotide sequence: TGCGCCAGCAGCCAAGGGAGGAACACTGAAGCTTTCTTT.

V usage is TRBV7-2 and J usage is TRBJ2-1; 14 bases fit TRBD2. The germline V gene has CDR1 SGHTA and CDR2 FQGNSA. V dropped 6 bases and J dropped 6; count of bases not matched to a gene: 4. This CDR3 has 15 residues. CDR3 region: CASSRGLAGGNEQFF. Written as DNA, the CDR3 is TGTGCCAGCAGTCGAGGACTAGCGGGGGGCAATGAGCAGTTCTTC.

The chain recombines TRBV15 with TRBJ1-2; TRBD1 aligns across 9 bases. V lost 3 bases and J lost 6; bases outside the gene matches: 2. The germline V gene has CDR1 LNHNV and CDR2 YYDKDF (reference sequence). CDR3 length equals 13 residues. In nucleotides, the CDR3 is TGTGCCACCAGCAGGCGGACAGGGGATGGCTACACCTTC. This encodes CATSRRTGDGYTF.

The CDR3 DNA is TGCAGCGTTGAAAAGGCGCTGAGGGTTGGGGATGGCTACACCTTC. Residues: CSVEKALRVGDGYTF. V usage is TRBV29-1 and J usage is TRBJ1-2; no clear D. The V and J ends lost 2 bases and 6 bases respectively, with 19 bases between them. The CDR3 is 15 residues long. Germline assignment: CDR1 SQVTM and CDR2 ANQGSEA.

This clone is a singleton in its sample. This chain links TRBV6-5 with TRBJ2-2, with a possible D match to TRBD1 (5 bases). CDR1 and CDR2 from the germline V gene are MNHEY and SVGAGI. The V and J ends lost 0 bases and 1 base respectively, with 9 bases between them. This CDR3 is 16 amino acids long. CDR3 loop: CASSYSWQGNTGELFF. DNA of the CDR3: TGTGCCAGCAGTTACTCCTGGCAGGGGAACACCGGGGAGCTGTTTTTT.

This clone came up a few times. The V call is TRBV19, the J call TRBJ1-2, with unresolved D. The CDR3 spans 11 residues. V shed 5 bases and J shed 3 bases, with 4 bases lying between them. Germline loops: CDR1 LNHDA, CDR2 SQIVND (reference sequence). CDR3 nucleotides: TGTGCCAGTAGTCAGGACTATGGCTACACCTTC. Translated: CASSQDYGYTF.

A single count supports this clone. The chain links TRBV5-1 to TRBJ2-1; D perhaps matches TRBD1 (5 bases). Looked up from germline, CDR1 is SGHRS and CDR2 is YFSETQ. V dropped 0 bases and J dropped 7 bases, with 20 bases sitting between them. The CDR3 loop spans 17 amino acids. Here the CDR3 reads CASSLVLLGPGANEQFF. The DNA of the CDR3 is TGCGCCAGCAGCTTGGTTTTGTTGGGGCCAGGAGCTAATGAGCAGTTCTTC.

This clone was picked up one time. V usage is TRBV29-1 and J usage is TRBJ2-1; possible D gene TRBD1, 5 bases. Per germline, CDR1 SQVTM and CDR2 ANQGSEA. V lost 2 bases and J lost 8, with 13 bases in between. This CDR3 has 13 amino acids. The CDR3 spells CSVELAGYHEQFF. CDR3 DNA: TGCAGCGTTGAACTCGCAGGGTACCATGAGCAGTTCTTC.

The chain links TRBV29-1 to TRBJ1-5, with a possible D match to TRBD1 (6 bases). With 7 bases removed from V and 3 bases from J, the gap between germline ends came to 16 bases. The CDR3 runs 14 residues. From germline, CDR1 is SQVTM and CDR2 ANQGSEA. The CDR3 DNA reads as TGCAGCGCCGTTACAGGGCTCGTCAATCAGCCCCAGCATTTT. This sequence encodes CSAVTGLVNQPQHF.

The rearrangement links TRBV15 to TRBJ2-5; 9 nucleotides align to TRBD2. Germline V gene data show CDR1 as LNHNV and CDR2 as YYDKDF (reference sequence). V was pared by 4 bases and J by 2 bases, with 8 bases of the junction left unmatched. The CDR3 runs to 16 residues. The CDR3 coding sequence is TGTGCCACCAGCAACTATCTAGCGGGGAGACAAGAGACCCAGTACTTC. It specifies CATSNYLAGRQETQYF.

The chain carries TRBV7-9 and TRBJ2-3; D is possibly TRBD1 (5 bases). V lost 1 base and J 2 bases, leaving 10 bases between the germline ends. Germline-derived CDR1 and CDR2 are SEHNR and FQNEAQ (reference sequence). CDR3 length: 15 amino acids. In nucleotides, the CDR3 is TGTGCCAGCAGCTTAGATACAGGCATCACAGATACGCAGTATTTT. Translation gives CASSLDTGITDTQYF. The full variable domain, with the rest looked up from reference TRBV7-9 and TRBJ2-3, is DTGVSQNPRHKITKRGQNVTFRCDPISEHNRLYWYRQTLGQGPEFLTYFQNEAQLEKSRLLSDRFSAERPKGSFSTLEIQRTEQGDSAMYLCASSLDTGITDTQYFGPGTRLTVL.

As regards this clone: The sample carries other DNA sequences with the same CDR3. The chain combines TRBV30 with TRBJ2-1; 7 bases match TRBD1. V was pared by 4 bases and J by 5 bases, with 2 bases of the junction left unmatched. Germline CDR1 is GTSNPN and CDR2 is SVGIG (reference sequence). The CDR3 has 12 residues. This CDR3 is CAWTRGNNEQFF. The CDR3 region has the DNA TGTGCCTGGACCAGGGGGAACAATGAGCAGTTCTTC.

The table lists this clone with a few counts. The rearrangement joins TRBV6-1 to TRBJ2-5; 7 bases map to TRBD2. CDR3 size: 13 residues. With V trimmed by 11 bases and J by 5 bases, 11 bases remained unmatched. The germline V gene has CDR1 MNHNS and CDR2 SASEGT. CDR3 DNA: TGTGCCGTGGGAGGGGTGCTGGGCGAGACCCAGTACTTC. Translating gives CAVGGVLGETQYF.

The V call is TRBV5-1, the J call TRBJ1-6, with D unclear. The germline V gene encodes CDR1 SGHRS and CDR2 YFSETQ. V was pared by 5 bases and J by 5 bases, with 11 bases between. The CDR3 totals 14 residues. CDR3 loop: CASRERGDNSPLHF. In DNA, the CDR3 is TGCGCCAGCAGAGAGAGAGGAGATAATTCACCCCTCCACTTT.

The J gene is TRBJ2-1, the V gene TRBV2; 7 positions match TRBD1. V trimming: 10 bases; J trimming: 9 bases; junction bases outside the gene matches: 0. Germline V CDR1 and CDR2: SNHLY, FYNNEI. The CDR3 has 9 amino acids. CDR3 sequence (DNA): TGTGCCAAGGGGGCTGAGCAGTTCTTC. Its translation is CAKGAEQFF.

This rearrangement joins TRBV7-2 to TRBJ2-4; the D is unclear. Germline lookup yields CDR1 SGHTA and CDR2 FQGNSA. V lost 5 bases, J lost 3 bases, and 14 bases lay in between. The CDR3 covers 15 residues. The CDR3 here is CASSPVAALKNIQYF. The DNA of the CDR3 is TGTGCCAGCAGCCCTGTGGCAGCCCTCAAAAACATTCAGTACTTC.

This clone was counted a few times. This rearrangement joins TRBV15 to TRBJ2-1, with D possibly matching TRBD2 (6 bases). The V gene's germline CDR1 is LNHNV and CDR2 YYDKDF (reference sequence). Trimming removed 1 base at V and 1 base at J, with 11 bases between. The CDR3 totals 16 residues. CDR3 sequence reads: CATSRVAAGSYNEQFF. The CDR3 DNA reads TGTGCCACCAGCAGAGTCGCGGCGGGGTCCTACAATGAGCAGTTCTTC. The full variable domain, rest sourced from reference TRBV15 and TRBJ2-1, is DAMVIQNPRYQVTQFGKPVTLSCSQTLNHNVMYWYQQKSSQAPKLLFHYYDKDFNNEADTPDNFQSRRPNTSFCFLDIRSPGLGDTAMYLCATSRVAAGSYNEQFFGPGTRLTVL.

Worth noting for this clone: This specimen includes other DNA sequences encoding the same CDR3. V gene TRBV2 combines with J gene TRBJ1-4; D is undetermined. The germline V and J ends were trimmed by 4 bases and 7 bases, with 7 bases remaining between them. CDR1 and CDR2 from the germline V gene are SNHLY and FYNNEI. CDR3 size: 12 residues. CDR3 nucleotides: TGTGCCAGCAGTGGTAGAGGTGAAAAACTGTTTTTT. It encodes CASSGRGEKLFF.

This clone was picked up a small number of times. CDR3 bases: TGTGCCAGCAGTGATCACACTGAAGCTTTCTTT. As protein: CASSDHTEAFF. The chain is built from TRBV25-1 and TRBJ1-1, with D unclear. This CDR3 is built from 11 residues. CDR1 is MGHDK and CDR2 is SYGVNS in the germline V gene. Trimming removed 3 bases at V and 3 bases at J, with 2 bases between. The whole variable domain, remainder taken from reference TRBV25-1 and TRBJ1-1, is EADIYQTPRYLVIGTGKKITLECSQTMGHDKMYWYQQDPGMELHLIHYSYGVNSTEKGDLSSESTVSRIRTEHFPLTLESARPSHTSQYLCASSDHTEAFFGQGTRLTVV.